The 7 T cell receptor beta chains below all came from one sample that was sequenced in a study of blood T cell repertoires in COVID-19. TCRdb's table, derived via immunoSEQ multiplex PCR, lists solely in-frame clones and lacks some. The data hold approximately 340,000 clones, with over 70% observed a single time. The sequenced sample consisted of peripheral blood. The source is a man aged 30 to 39 with active or convalescent COVID-19.

V gene TRBV18 combines with J gene TRBJ2-3, with a weak D call TRBD2 (6 bases). The CDR3 is 14 residues long. Trimming took off 8 bases at V and 4 bases at J, with 16 bases between the two ends. From germline, CDR1 is KGHSH and CDR2 LQKENI. The CDR3 nucleotides are TGTGCCAGCAACCCCGGGGTAGCGGCAGATACGCAGTATTTT. Protein sequence: CASNPGVAADTQYF.

V usage is TRBV13 and J usage is TRBJ2-1; 10 bases map to TRBD2. V shed 4 bases, J shed 6 bases, and the junction held 9 bases outside the gene matches. Germline V gene data show CDR1 as PRHDT and CDR2 as FYEKMQ (reference sequence). This CDR3 spans 16 amino acids. The CDR3 is CASSSPLAGVGNEQFF. DNA for the CDR3: TGTGCCAGCAGCTCGCCCCTAGCGGGAGTGGGCAATGAGCAGTTCTTC.

The gene calls are TRBV7-9 and TRBJ2-3, with D hard to call. The CDR3 loop spans 17 amino acids. CDR1 and CDR2 (germline): SEHNR, FQNEAQ (reference sequence). The germline V and J ends were trimmed by 5 bases and 2 bases, with 20 bases remaining between them. In DNA form, the CDR3 reads TGTGCCAGCAGCCCGGAGCTAACGGCACCTATCACAGATACGCAGTATTTT. This translates into CASSPELTAPITDTQYF. The entire variable domain, with the rest obtained from reference TRBV7-9 and TRBJ2-3, is as follows: DTGVSQNPRHKITKRGQNVTFRCDPISEHNRLYWYRQTLGQGPEFLTYFQNEAQLEKSRLLSDRFSAERPKGSFSTLEIQRTEQGDSAMYLCASSPELTAPITDTQYFGPGTRLTVL.

V usage is TRBV19 and J usage is TRBJ2-1; 7 bases are a match to TRBD2. V shed 10 bases, J shed 1 base, and the junction held 10 bases outside the gene matches. Germline values: CDR1 LNHDA, CDR2 SQIVND (reference sequence). There are 15 residues in the CDR3. For the CDR3, the DNA is TGTGCCACTAACGTAATCGGGAGGTCCTACAATGAGCAGTTCTTC. It specifies CATNVIGRSYNEQFF.

V gene TRBV6-5 combines with J gene TRBJ1-2; D is ambiguous. This CDR3 spans 15 amino acids. V was cut by 0 bases and J by 8 bases, with 16 bases left in between. Germline lookup yields CDR1 MNHEY and CDR2 SVGAGI. The CDR3 coding sequence is TGTGCCAGCAGTTACTCGATAACCCGAGTGGGCGGCTACACCTTC. It yields the protein CASSYSITRVGGYTF.

This chain uses TRBV6-4 with TRBJ2-2, with 9 bases lining up with TRBD2. J lost 7 bases, V lost 8 bases, and 8 bases had no gene match. Germline CDR1 MRHNA, CDR2 SNTAGT. CDR3 length equals 14 residues. For the CDR3, the DNA is TGTGCCAGCGGCTCGATAGCGGGAGTCGGGGAGCTGTTTTTT. Its translation: CASGSIAGVGELFF.

The rearrangement uses TRBV19 and TRBJ1-1; 8 nucleotides line up with TRBD1. J gave up 1 base and V 9 bases, and 7 bases lay outside the gene matches. The CDR3 has 14 residues. Germline V gene sequence: CDR1 LNHDA, CDR2 SQIVND (reference sequence). The CDR3 spells CASRDRGRNTEAFF. CDR3 sequence (DNA): TGTGCCAGCCGAGACAGGGGCCGGAACACTGAAGCTTTCTTT.